One T cell receptor beta chain is described in this entry. Within its sample, this clonotype is medium-sized (0.01 to 0.1%). The antigen this receptor binds is unknown. It has no much larger one-base neighbor in the sample; base qualities were not kept. This sample is drawn from a study of CXCR3 chemokines and chemotherapy response in bladder cancer (dated by TCRdb to the early 2020s). Study-wide context: The study examined whether intratumoral CXCR3 chemokine system activity predicted chemotherapy response in human bladder cancer.

The CDR3 starts with the cysteine, ends with the phenylalanine, and has 14 residues. CDR3 DNA only is kept here, 42 bases in frame from base 1. Taken from the germline V gene, the CDR1 and CDR2 loops are MNHEY and SVGAGI. V loses 6 bases, J loses 8 bases, and the germline ends lie 19 bases apart. Library generation was performed with PCR. Sequenced using an Illumina HiSeq 2500. TCRdb reran the public reads through fastp at Q25 and MiXCR, keeping productive beta chains. Each CDR3 protein appears once, grouped with its most common genes and DNA. Recorded for this sample are about 3,100 distinct CDR3 sequences; approximately 11% of them occurred a single time. The ten most abundant clones make up around 40% of the sample.

Sampling was performed from a patient whose treatment included neoadjuvant chemotherapy. The receptor was isolated from a human donor with bladder cancer that responded to neoadjuvant chemotherapy. This chain joins TRBV6-5 to TRBJ1-2; the D region possibly corresponds to TRBD1 (5 bases align). The nucleotides read TGTGCCAGCAGCCAAGCTCAGGGAGGTTGGGGCTACACCTTC. Its product reads: CASSQAQGGWGYTF.